The entry below describes one TCR beta chain. Its antigen is unknown. The input lacks base qualities; no much larger clone sits a single base away. The library was produced with the immunoSEQ multiplex PCR assay. Held by TCRdb, this immuneACCESS table contains in-frame sequences only and omits some clones. Under half of the omission traces to an unresolved V gene where checked; the cause of the rest is unknown. Across this sample there are 43,000 or so clones, with almost 65% seen only once. The biggest ten clones account for about 18% of the sample. This sample stems from a study of radiotherapy plus CTLA-4 blockade in lung cancer listed by TCRdb under 2018. As for the study more broadly: Objective responses were observed in 15% to 20% of enrolled patients, and disease control was achieved in approximately 32%. Overall results and qualifications from the work: After treatment with radiotherapy and ipilimumab, TCR clones that originated in tumors expanded in peripheral blood. Early dynamic changes in blood T cell clones, together with increased serum interferon-beta after radiation, were reported as the strongest predictors of response.

The study tested focal radiation therapy combined with CTLA-4 blockade (ipilimumab) in patients with chemo-refractory metastatic non-small-cell lung cancer. V drops 4 bases and J drops 1 base, leaving 11 bases in between. The germline V gene sets CDR1 to SGDLS and CDR2 to YYNGEE. The CDR3 holds 14 amino acids from the cysteine to the phenylalanine. The CDR3 DNA has 42 bases and is translated from base 1. This chain is built from TRBV9 and TRBJ1-1; possibly the D gene is TRBD1, per 5 matching bases. The TCR sequence derives from a human donor with non-small cell lung cancer who had a partial response to radiotherapy plus ipilimumab. The source was peripheral blood, collected from a patient treated with radiotherapy plus ipilimumab. The DNA sequence follows: TGTGCCAGCAGCCCCCAGGGAGGGAACACTGAAGCTTTCTTT. The resulting protein is CASSPQGGNTEAFF.